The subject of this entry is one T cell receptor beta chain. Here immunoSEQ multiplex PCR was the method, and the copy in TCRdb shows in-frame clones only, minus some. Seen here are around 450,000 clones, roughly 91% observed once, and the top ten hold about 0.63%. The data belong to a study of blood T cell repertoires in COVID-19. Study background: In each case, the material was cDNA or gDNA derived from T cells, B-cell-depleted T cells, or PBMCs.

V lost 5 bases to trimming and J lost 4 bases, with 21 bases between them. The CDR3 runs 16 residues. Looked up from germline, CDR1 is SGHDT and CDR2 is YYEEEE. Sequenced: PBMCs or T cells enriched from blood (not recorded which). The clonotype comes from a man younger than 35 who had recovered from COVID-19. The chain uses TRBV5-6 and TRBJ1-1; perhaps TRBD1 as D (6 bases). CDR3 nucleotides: TGTGCCAGCAGTCTGGGGGGGCTCGCCCTAGGCACTGAAGCTTTCTTT. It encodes CASSLGGLALGTEAFF.